The 21 T cell receptor beta chains below all came from one sample that was sequenced in a study of cytotoxic CD8 clonotypes in ibrutinib-treated CLL (dated by TCRdb to about 2021). Library prep was done by the immunoSEQ multiplex PCR assay. TCRdb took this table from immuneACCESS and kept in-frame rearrangements with V and J called. Such tables lack part of the clones; where checked against another copy, unresolved V genes explain under half of the gap, and the rest is unexplained. Across this sample there are about 29,000 clones, with roughly 62% seen only once. Clones ranked in the top ten supply less than 15% of the sample. Sequenced here: PBMCs, sampled before ibrutinib treatment. The receptors shown here come from a human donor with chronic lymphocytic leukemia.

CDR3 coding DNA: TGTGCCAGCCAGGGGAGGACTAGCATCTCCTACAATGAGCAGTTCTTC. This encodes CASQGRTSISYNEQFF. The chain is built from TRBV6-4 and TRBJ2-1; TRBD2 aligns across 8 bases. The germline CDR1 and CDR2 sequences are MRHNA and SNTAGT. V gave up 8 bases and J gave up 0 bases; unmatched junction bases: 9. CDR3 size: 16 residues.

This clone counts as medium-sized (0.01 to 0.1%). The J gene is TRBJ2-7, the V gene TRBV13, with D possibly being TRBD1 (6 bases). This CDR3 has 14 amino acids. V lost 5 bases to trimming and J lost 2 bases, with 13 bases between them. Germline CDR1 PRHDT, CDR2 FYEKMQ (reference sequence). The CDR3 spells CASSTRDMPYEQYF. The CDR3 coding sequence is TGTGCCAGCAGCACGAGGGACATGCCCTACGAGCAGTACTTC. Full variable domain (remainder filled in from reference TRBV13 and TRBJ2-7): AAGVIQSPRHLIKEKRETATLKCYPIPRHDTVYWYQQGPGQDPQFLISFYEKMQSDKGSIPDRFSAQQFSDYHSELNMSSLELGDSALYFCASSTRDMPYEQYFGPGTRLTVT.

This chain connects TRBV9 to TRBJ1-4; D uncertain. CDR3 length: 16 amino acids. V was clipped by 0 bases and J by 7 bases, with 16 bases between them. Germline V gene lookup returns CDR1 SGDLS and CDR2 YYNGEE. DNA for the CDR3: TGTGCCAGCAGCGTAGGAGGGAGAAACACGGGTGAAAAACTGTTTTTT. The encoded protein is CASSVGGRNTGEKLFF.

The chain couples TRBV7-6 to TRBJ2-5; D not resolved. Trimming stripped 3 bases from V and 5 bases from J, with 7 bases between. The germline gives CDR1 SGHVS, CDR2 FNYEAQ. The CDR3 is 12 residues long. The CDR3 protein is CASSLDGETQYF. The CDR3 bases are TGTGCCAGCAGCTTGGATGGGGAGACCCAGTACTTC. Filled out from reference TRBV7-6 and TRBJ2-5, the complete variable domain reads GAGVSQSPRYKVTKRGQDVALRCDPISGHVSLYWYRQALGQGPEFLTYFNYEAQQDKSGLPNDRFSAERPEGSISTLTIQRTEQRDSAMYRCASSLDGETQYFGPGTRLLVL.

The V call is TRBV29-1, the J call TRBJ1-2; D is perhaps TRBD1 (5 bases). Trimming shortened V by 0 bases and J by 8 bases, and 16 bases separated the two germline ends. Germline CDR1 is SQVTM and CDR2 is ANQGSEA. The CDR3 sequence is 14 residues long. Here the CDR3 reads CSVEDGRGEGGYTF. CDR3 DNA: TGCAGCGTTGAAGATGGGAGGGGTGAGGGGGGCTACACCTTC.

The chain has TRBV6-1 and TRBJ1-2; the match to TRBD1 covers 8 bases. Per the germline V gene, CDR1 is MNHNS and CDR2 is SASEGT. The CDR3 totals 17 residues. The V segment lost 3 bases and the J segment 1 base; nucleotides outside the gene matches: 10. The CDR3 DNA sequence: TGTGCCAGCAGTGACGAGTACAGGGGGAAAAGTAACTATGGCTACACCTTC. Protein sequence: CASSDEYRGKSNYGYTF.

This chain links TRBV4-1 with TRBJ2-1; TRBD1 might be the D (6 bases). V lost 5 bases to trimming and J lost 9 bases, with 14 bases between them. The CDR3 totals 13 residues. CDR1 is MGHRA, CDR2 YSYEKL, per germline. CDR3 bases: TGCGCCAGCAGCGCCCACAGGGAAGGTGAGCAGTTCTTC. Its protein is CASSAHREGEQFF.

In its sample, this clone was seen once. The rearrangement uses TRBV29-1 and TRBJ2-7; a weak D match, TRBD2 (6 bases). Trimming shortened V by 6 bases and J by 4 bases, and 16 bases separated the two germline ends. The CDR3 is 13 amino acids. Germline assignment: CDR1 SQVTM and CDR2 ANQGSEA. The CDR3 nucleotides read TGCAGCGTGGGGGGATTAAGCCGTTACGAGCAGTACTTC. This gives the protein CSVGGLSRYEQYF.

This clone has only a few counts. V usage is TRBV5-1 and J usage is TRBJ2-7, with TRBD2 matching 9 bases. The junction had 6 bases not matched to a gene; V was cut back by 0 bases and J by 2 bases. There are 16 residues in the CDR3. The germline CDR1 and CDR2 sequences are SGHRS and YFSETQ. The CDR3 DNA follows: TGCGCCAGCAGCTTGGTGGTGGGACTAGCAGCCTACGAGCAGTACTTC. Translation: CASSLVVGLAAYEQYF.

This clone was counted a single time. The J gene is TRBJ2-3, the V gene TRBV6-5; tentative D call: TRBD2 (6 bases). The V gene's germline CDR1 is MNHEY and CDR2 SVGAGI. Trimming cost V 2 bases and J 2 bases, with 14 bases left between them. This CDR3 spans 16 amino acids. CDR3 amino acids: CASSYGAGRATDTQYF. DNA of the CDR3: TGTGCCAGCAGTTACGGGGCGGGAAGGGCCACAGATACGCAGTATTTT.

The chain has TRBV11-2 and TRBJ2-7, with a weak D call TRBD2 (6 bases). CDR1 and CDR2 (germline): SGHAT, FQNNGV. Trimming shortened V by 1 base and J by 6 bases, and 19 bases separated the two germline ends. This CDR3 spans 16 amino acids. CDR3 residues: CASSLARDLQRAEQYF. CDR3 DNA: TGTGCCAGCAGCTTAGCCAGGGACCTTCAGCGGGCCGAGCAGTACTTC.

The gene calls are TRBV27 and TRBJ2-6; D not certain. The CDR3 has 13 residues. Trimming shortened V by 10 bases and J by 2 bases, and 9 bases separated the two germline ends. In germline, CDR1 is MNHEY, CDR2 SMNVEV (reference sequence). The CDR3 coding sequence is TGTGCCACCCACTCCGCTGGGGCCAACGTCCTGACTTTC. It encodes CATHSAGANVLTF.

A few counts support this clone. This rearrangement joins TRBV7-9 to TRBJ1-2, with D unresolved. Trimming took 3 bases from V and 8 from J, leaving 13 bases between them. The CDR3 is made up of 13 amino acids. Germline V gene lookup returns CDR1 SEHNR and CDR2 FQNEAQ (reference sequence). CDR3 DNA: TGTGCCAGCAGCTTGGAATCCCGGGAAGGCTACACCTTC. This translates into CASSLESREGYTF.

The V and J genes are TRBV5-1 and TRBJ1-2; 9 bases agree with TRBD1. Germline CDR1 reads SGHRS; CDR2 reads YFSETQ. After removal of 4 bases from V and 1 base from J, the junction contained 8 bases not matched to a gene. The length of the CDR3 is 16 residues. CDR3 protein: CASSPEGQGLNYGYTF. DNA for the CDR3: TGCGCCAGCAGCCCGGAGGGACAGGGCCTTAACTATGGCTACACCTTC.

This clone was seen only a few times. J is TRBJ1-2 and V is TRBV2; D unclear. Per germline, CDR1 SNHLY and CDR2 FYNNEI. The CDR3 has 13 residues. Trimming removed 0 bases from V and 3 bases from J, with 5 bases in between. Here the CDR3 DNA reads TGTGCCAGCAGTGAAGCGTTTGACTATGGCTACACCTTC. Translation: CASSEAFDYGYTF.

This clone was counted a few times. The V and J genes are TRBV5-8 and TRBJ2-5; no firm D call. Trimming took off 2 bases at V and 3 bases at J, with 5 bases between the two ends. The CDR3 totals 12 residues. Germline V lookup: CDR1 SGHTS, CDR2 YDEGEE. The CDR3 is CASSLWEETQYF. The CDR3 nucleotides read TGTGCCAGCAGCTTATGGGAAGAGACCCAGTACTTC.

This clone has more than one count but fewer than ten. This sequence joins TRBV10-3 and TRBJ2-5; 8 bases align to TRBD2. This CDR3 comprises 14 residues. V shed 6 bases and J 1 base; nucleotides not matched to a gene: 4. Germline CDR1 is ENHRY and CDR2 is SYGVKD. The chain's CDR3 is CAIRTTSGQETQYF. Written as DNA, the CDR3 is TGTGCCATCAGGACCACTAGCGGCCAAGAGACCCAGTACTTC.

This clone was detected once. The gene calls are TRBV19 and TRBJ1-5; D unresolved. This CDR3 spans 12 amino acids. Germline-derived CDR1 and CDR2 are LNHDA and SQIVND (reference sequence). Trimming cost V 6 bases and J 7 bases, with 10 bases left between them. The chain's CDR3 is CASRGGGQPQHF. CDR3 bases: TGTGCCAGTAGAGGTGGTGGGCAGCCCCAGCATTTT.

The chain links TRBV7-8 to TRBJ2-7; possible D gene TRBD2, 6 bases. Trimming removed 1 base from V and 6 bases from J, with 19 bases in between. The CDR3 extends over 16 amino acids. The germline V gene encodes CDR1 SGHVS and CDR2 FQNEAQ. The CDR3 region is CASSLVGSGEGVEQYF. DNA for the CDR3: TGTGCCAGCAGCTTAGTCGGGTCGGGAGAAGGTGTCGAGCAGTACTTC.

This rearrangement joins TRBV7-8 to TRBJ2-7, with 12 bases identical to TRBD2. The CDR3 contains 16 residues. With 7 bases clipped from V and 0 bases from J, the junction kept 7 bases outside the gene matches. Germline V lookup: CDR1 SGHVS, CDR2 FQNEAQ. In DNA form, the CDR3 reads TGTGCCAGCACCCACTCGACTAGCGGGAGCTCCTACGAGCAGTACTTC. It yields the protein CASTHSTSGSSYEQYF.

For this clone: The junction and the germline gene differ at one end; a read error may be behind it. The J gene is TRBJ1-2, the V gene TRBV7-9; possibly TRBD1 for D (5 bases). CDR1 is SEHNR and CDR2 is FQNEAQ in the germline V gene (reference sequence). This CDR3 has 12 amino acids. For the CDR3, the DNA is TGTGCCAGCAGCTTAGCTTTAGAGGGACCCGCCTTC. This gives the protein CASSLALEGPAF.